The entry that follows covers one T cell receptor (beta chain) sequence. The antigen is undetermined. The data derive from a study of graft-versus-host responses after intestinal transplantation. Study in general: The recipients all started with anti-thymocyte globulin induction and then took tacrolimus and steroids for around three years.

Only in-frame clones appear in the TCRdb table, and some are missing; sequencing was by immunoSEQ multiplex PCR. The sample contains about 93,000 clones, around 93% of which appear only once. This specimen was unstimulated CD8+ T cells sorted from spleen or lymph node cells, taken before intestinal transplant. This TCR derives from a human donor who received an intestinal transplant.

CDR3: CASSTPSGGADDEQFF. The CDR3 nucleotides are TGTGCCAGTAGCACTCCGAGCGGGGGGGCCGACGATGAGCAGTTCTTC. The chain combines TRBV19 with TRBJ2-1; TRBD2 agrees at 10 bases. This CDR3 spans 16 amino acids. Looked up from germline, CDR1 is LNHDA and CDR2 is SQIVND (reference sequence). The V and J ends lost 6 bases and 8 bases, in that order; junction bases with no gene match: 13.